The clone carrying this T cell receptor beta chain came up many times. Its antigen is not known. This sample is part of a study of read filtering for tumor transcriptome and immune sequencing. Study background: DNase treatment preceded whole-transcriptome library preparation. Whole-study results and caveats: Even smaller IR-seq throughput identified most shared clonotypes.

CDR3 length: 14 residues. The germline gives CDR1 SGHNT, CDR2 YENEEA. Deletions cut 4 bases from V and 0 bases from J, with 10 bases between. This library used approximately 370 ng RNA and molecular barcoded adaptors spanning alpha/delta and beta/gamma chains. TCRdb used MiXCR to reprocess the reads, holding one entry per CDR3 protein. The sample has roughly 38,000 distinct CDR3 sequences, over 10% seen once. The source is a donor aged 40 or older with multiple myeloma. This sequence joins TRBV11-3 and TRBJ2-7, with D uncertain. The sample taken for sequencing was a population of CD138-negative cells sorted from bone marrow. CDR3 loop: CASSSPTASYEQYF. Written as DNA, the CDR3 is TGTGCCAGCAGCTCCCCGACGGCCTCCTACGAGCAGTACTTC.